This is a list of T cell receptor beta chains from one sample in a study of blood T cells in healthy people across ages. TCRdb processed the 5' RACE reads anew with MiXCR; each CDR3 protein has one entry. The sample carries some 710,000 distinct CDR3 sequences, about 46% recorded once. Sequenced sample: blood. These receptors all come from an elderly man in good health. The CDR3 runs from the conserved cysteine through the conserved F or W.

V gene	CDR3 protein
TRBV28	CASSRQGVEQYF
TRBV20-1	CSARVVPNEQYF
TRBV21-1	CASSIILSWDSTTGELFF
TRBV5-1	CASSWSGRESGELFF
TRBV7-9	CASSRGPRHEQFF
TRBV7-2	CASSLSQGTNQPQHF
TRBV10-3	CAISETGSSYEQYF
TRBV4-1	CASSQDPTVSGANVLTF
TRBV3-1	CASSHGTSSYEQYF
TRBV12-3/TRBV12-4	CASSAGRGFQETQFF
TRBV6-2/TRBV6-3	CASTRTGSIGYTF
TRBV4-2	CASSQGGTSGSHEQFF
TRBV25-1	CACRGAGGRPLHF
TRBV29-1	CSVDRGSTEAFF